These T cell receptor beta chains were read from a single sample in a study of cytomegalovirus exposure and HLA in healthy donors. Profiling relied on immunoSEQ multiplex PCR, and the TCRdb table lists in-frame clones only, not all of them. The sample contains 110,000 to 150,000 clones, about four fifths of which appear only once. The specimen was PBMCs. These receptors were collected from a man aged 35 to 55 in good health and CMV-seronegative. Each CDR3 is given with its conserved first and last residue. A D gene is named only where the DNA matches it firmly. Rows may omit the clone size; those that give it use once, few, many or a size class.

v_call,j_call,clone_size,d_call,cdr3_nt,cdr3_aa
TRBV19,TRBJ1-5,few,.,TGTGCCAGTAGTAGGTACGGCGACAGAGGTCAGCCCCAGCATTTT,CASSRYGDRGQPQHF
TRBV29-1,TRBJ2-5,once,.,TGCAGCGTTGAAGTGGGTTGGACACAAGAGACCCAGTACTTC,CSVEVGWTQETQYF
TRBV2,TRBJ1-6,.,TRBD1,TGTGCCAGCAGCGGGACAGGGGGCTCCTATAATTCACCCCTCCACTTT,CASSGTGGSYNSPLHF
TRBV7-2,TRBJ1-1,.,.,TGTGCCAGCAGCTTTGAGACAGCGAACACTGAAGCCTTCTTT,CASSFETANTEAFF
TRBV28,TRBJ1-1,.,.,TGTGCCAGCAGTTTACCTCGACGGGTGGGGAACACTGAAGCTTTCTTT,CASSLPRRVGNTEAFF
TRBV28,TRBJ1-5,.,.,TGTGCCAGCAGTTTTTGGGCCTGGGCAGACAAAAGCAATCAGCCCCAGCATTTT,CASSFWAWADKSNQPQHF
TRBV7-2,TRBJ2-7,.,TRBD1,TGTGCCAGCAGCCGGAACAGGGGTGTCGAGCAGTACTTC,CASSRNRGVEQYF
TRBV19,TRBJ2-7,.,.,TGTGCCAGTAGTATATCACCGACAGACTACGAGCAGTACTTC,CASSISPTDYEQYF
TRBV4-1,TRBJ2-5,.,.,TGCGCCAGCAGCCAAGATGAGCTTGAGACCCAGTACTTC,CASSQDELETQYF
TRBV13,TRBJ2-3,.,TRBD2,TGTGCCAGCAGCCTACGTTCAAGCGGGGGGGCCACAGATACGCAGTATTTT,CASSLRSSGGATDTQYF